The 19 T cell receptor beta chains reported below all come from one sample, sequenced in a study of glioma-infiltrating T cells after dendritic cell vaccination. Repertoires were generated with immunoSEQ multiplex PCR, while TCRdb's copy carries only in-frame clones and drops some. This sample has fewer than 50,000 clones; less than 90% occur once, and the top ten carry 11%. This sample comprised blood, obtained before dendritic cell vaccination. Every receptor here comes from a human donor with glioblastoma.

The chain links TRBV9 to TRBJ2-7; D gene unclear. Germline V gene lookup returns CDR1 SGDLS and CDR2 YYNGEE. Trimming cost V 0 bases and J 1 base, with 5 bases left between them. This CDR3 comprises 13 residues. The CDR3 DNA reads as TGTGCCAGCAGCGTAGGGCAGTCCTACGAGCAGTACTTC. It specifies CASSVGQSYEQYF.

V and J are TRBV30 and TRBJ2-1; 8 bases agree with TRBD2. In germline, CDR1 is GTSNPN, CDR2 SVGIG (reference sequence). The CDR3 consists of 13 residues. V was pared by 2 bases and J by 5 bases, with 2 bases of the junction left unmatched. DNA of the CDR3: TGTGCCTGGAGTCCACTAGCGGACAATGAGCAGTTCTTC. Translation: CAWSPLADNEQFF.

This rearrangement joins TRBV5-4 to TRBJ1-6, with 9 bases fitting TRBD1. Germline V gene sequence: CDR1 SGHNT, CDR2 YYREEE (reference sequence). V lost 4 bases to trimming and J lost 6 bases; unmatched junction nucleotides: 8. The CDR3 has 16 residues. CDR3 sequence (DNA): TGTGCCAGCAGCCCAAAATCGGGACAGGGTAATTCACCCCTCCACTTT. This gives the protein CASSPKSGQGNSPLHF.

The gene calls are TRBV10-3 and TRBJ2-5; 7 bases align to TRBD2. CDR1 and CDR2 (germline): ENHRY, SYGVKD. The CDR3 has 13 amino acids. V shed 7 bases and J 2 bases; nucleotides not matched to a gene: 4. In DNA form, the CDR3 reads TGTGCCATCAACCGGGGAGGGCAAGAGACCCAGTACTTC. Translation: CAINRGGQETQYF.

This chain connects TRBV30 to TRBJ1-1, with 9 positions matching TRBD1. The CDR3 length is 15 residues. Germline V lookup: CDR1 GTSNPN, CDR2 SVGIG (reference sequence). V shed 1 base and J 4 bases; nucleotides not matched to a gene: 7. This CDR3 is CAWSGGGQGITEAFF. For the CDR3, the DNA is TGTGCCTGGAGTGGGGGGGGACAGGGAATCACTGAAGCTTTCTTT.

The DNA of the CDR3 is TGCAGCGTTGTTAGGCTAGCGGGAGCCTACGAGCAGTACTTC. Translated, it gives CSVVRLAGAYEQYF. V gene TRBV29-1 combines with J gene TRBJ2-7, with 10 bases matching TRBD2. The CDR3 runs 14 residues. Trimming took 4 bases from V and 2 from J; bases not matched to a gene: 5. Per the germline V gene, CDR1 is SQVTM and CDR2 is ANQGSEA.

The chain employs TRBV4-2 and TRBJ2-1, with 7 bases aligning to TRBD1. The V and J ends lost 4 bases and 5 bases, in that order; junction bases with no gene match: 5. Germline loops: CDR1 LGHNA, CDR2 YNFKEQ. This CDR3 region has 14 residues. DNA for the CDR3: TGTGCCAGCAGCCCTGGGACAGTTAACAATGAGCAGTTCTTC. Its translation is CASSPGTVNNEQFF.

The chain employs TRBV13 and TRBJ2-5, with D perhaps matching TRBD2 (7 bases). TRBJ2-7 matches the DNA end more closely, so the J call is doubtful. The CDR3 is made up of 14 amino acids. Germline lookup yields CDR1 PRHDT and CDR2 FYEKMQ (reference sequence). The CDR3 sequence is CASRGAGAGYEQYF. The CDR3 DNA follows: TGTGCCAGCAGAGGTGCGGGGGCCGGCTACGAGCAGTACTTC.

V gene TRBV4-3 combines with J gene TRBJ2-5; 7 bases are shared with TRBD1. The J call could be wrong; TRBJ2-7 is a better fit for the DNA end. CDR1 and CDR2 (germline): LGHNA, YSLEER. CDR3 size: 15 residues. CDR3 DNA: TGCGCCAGCAGCCAAGTGAGGGGGCTCAACTACGAGCAGTACTTC. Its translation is CASSQVRGLNYEQYF.

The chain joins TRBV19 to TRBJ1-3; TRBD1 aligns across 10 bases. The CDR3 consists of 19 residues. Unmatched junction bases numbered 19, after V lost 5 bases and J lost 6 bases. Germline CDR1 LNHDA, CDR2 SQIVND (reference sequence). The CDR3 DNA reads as TGTGCCAGTAGTTCGGGGTTCCAGCCTTCCGGGACAGGGGAAAACACCATATATTTT. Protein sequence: CASSSGFQPSGTGENTIYF.

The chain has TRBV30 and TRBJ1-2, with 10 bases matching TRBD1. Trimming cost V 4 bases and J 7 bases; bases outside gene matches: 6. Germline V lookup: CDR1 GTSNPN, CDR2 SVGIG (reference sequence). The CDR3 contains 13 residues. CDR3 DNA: TGTGCCTGGACCCCGACAGGGGGCCCTGGCTACACCTTC. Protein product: CAWTPTGGPGYTF.

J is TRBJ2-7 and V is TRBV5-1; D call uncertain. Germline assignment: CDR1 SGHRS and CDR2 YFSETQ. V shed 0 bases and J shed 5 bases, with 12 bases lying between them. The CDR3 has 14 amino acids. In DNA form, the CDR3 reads TGCGCCAGCAGCTTGGTCGGCAGGTCCCACGAGCAGTACTTC. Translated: CASSLVGRSHEQYF.

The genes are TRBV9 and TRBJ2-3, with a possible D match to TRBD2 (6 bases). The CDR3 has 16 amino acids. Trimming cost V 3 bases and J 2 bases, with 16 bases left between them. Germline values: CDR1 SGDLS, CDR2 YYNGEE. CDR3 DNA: TGTGCCAGCAGCGCCGCGGACGGGAGATACACAGATACGCAGTATTTT. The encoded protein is CASSAADGRYTDTQYF.

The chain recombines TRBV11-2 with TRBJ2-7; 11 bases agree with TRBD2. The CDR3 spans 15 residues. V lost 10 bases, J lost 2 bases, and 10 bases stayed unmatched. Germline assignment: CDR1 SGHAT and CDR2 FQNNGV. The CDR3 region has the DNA TGTGCCACCGTAGCGGGGGGGCAAGGGCCCTACGAGCAGTACTTC. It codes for CATVAGGQGPYEQYF.

CDR3 nucleotide sequence: TGTGCCAGCAGTGAAAGGGGCAGGTTCTATGGCTACACCTTC. It encodes CASSERGRFYGYTF. The chain recombines TRBV2 with TRBJ1-2, with a tentative D call TRBD1 (5 bases). The germline gives CDR1 SNHLY, CDR2 FYNNEI. Trimming took off 2 bases at V and 4 bases at J, with 11 bases between the two ends. The CDR3 extends over 14 amino acids.

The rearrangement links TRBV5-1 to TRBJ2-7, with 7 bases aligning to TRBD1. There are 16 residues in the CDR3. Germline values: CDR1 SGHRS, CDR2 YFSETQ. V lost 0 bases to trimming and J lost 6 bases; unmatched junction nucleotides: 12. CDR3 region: CASSLGPGQGVVEQYF. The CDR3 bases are TGCGCCAGCAGCTTGGGGCCGGGGCAGGGGGTGGTCGAGCAGTACTTC.

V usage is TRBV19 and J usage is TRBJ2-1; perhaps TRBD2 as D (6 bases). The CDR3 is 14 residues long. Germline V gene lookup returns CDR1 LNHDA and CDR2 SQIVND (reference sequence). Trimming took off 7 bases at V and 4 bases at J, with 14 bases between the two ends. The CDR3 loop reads CASNGGNVYNEQFF. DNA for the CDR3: TGTGCCAGTAACGGCGGGAACGTTTACAATGAGCAGTTCTTC.

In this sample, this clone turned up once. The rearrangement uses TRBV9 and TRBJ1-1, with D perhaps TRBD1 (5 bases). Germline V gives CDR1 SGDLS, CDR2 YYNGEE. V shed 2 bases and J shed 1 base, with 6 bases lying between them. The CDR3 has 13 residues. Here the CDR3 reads CASSVQGNTEAFF. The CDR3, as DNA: TGTGCCAGCAGCGTTCAGGGGAACACTGAAGCTTTCTTT.

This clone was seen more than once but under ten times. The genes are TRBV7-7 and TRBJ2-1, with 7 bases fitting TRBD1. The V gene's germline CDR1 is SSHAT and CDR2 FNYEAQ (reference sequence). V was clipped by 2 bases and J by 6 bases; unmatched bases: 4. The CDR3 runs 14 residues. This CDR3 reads CASSLSAGGNEQFF. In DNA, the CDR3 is TGTGCCAGCAGCTTAAGTGCAGGGGGCAATGAGCAGTTCTTC.